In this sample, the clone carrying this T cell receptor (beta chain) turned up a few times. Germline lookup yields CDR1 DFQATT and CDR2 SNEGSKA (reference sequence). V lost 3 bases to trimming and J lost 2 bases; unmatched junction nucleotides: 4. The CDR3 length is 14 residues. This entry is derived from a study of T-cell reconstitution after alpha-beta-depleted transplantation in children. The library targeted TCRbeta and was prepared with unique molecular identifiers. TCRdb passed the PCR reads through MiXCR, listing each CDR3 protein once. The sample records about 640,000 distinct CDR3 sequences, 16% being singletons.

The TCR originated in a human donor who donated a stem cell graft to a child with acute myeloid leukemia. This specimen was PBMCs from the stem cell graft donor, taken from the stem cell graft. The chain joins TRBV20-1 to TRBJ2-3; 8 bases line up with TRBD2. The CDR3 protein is CSARGAGVTDTQYF. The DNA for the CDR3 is TGCAGTGCTAGGGGAGCGGGGGTCACAGATACGCAGTATTTT.